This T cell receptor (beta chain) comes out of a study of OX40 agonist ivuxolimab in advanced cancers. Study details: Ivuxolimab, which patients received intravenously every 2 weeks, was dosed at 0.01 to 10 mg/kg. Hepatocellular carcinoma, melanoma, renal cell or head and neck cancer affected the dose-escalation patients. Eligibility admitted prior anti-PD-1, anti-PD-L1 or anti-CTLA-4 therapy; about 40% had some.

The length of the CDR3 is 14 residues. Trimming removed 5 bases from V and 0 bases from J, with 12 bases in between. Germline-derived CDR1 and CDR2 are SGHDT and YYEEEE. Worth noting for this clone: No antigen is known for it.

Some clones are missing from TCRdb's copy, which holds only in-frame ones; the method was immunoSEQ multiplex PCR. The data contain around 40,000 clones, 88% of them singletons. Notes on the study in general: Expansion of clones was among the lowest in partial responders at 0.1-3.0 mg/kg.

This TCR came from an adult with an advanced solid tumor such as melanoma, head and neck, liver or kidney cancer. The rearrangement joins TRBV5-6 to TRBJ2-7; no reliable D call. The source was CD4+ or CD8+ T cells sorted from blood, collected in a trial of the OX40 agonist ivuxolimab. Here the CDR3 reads CASRPGWGSYEQYF. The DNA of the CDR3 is TGTGCCAGCAGACCAGGCTGGGGCTCCTACGAGCAGTACTTC.